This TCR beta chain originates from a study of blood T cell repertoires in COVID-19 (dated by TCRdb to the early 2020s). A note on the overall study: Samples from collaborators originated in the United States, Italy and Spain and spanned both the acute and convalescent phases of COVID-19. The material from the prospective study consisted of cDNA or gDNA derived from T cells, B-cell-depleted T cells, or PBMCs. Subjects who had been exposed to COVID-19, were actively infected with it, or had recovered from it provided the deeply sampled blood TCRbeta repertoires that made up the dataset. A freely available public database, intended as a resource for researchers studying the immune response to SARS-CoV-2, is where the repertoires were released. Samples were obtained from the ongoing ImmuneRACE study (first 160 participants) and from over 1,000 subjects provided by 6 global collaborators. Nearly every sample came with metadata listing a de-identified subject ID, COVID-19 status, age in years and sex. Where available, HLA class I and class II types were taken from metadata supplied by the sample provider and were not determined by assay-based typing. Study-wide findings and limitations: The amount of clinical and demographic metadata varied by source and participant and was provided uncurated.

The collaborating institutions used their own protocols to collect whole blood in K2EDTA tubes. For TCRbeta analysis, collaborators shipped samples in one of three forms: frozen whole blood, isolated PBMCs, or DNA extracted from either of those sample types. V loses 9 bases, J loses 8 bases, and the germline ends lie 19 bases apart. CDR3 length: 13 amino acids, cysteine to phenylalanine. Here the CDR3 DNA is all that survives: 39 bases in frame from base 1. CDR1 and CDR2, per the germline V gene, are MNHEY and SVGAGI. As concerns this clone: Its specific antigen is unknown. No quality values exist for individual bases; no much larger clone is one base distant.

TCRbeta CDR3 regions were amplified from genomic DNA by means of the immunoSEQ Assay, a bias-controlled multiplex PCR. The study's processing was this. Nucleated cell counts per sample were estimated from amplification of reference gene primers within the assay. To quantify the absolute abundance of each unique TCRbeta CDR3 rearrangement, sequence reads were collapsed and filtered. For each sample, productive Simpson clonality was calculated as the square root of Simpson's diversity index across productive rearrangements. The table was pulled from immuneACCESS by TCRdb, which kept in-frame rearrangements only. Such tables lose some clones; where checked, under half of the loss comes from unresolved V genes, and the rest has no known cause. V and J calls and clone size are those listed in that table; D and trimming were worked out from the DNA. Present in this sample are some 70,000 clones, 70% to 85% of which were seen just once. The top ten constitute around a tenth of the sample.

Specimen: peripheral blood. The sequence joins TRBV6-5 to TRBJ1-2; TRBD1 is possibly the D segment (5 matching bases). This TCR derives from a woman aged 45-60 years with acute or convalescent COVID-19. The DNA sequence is TGTGCCAGTGTTGGGGACTATTCGGGAGGCTACACCTTC. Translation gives CASVGDYSGGYTF.